The source of this T cell receptor beta chain is a study of blood T cell repertoires in COVID-19. At the level of the study: Material from acute and convalescent COVID-19 was sourced from the United States, Italy and Spain. Sources were T cells, B-cell-depleted T cells, or PBMCs; the material itself was cDNA or gDNA.

Germline CDR1 and CDR2: SNHLY and FYNNEI. V lost 5 bases and J lost 11; bases outside the gene matches: 9. The CDR3 consists of 15 residues. Original analysis: Amplification of reference gene primers was used by the study to estimate nucleated cell counts. Using immunoSEQ multiplex PCR, the repertoire was profiled, and TCRdb retains in-frame clones only, with some absent. The DNA gave D and trimming, while V, J and clone size come from that table. The sample lists around 220,000 clones; roughly 80% were seen once. The sample taken for sequencing was peripheral blood. The rearrangement joins TRBV2 to TRBJ2-1, with TRBD2 identical over 13 bases. This receptor was obtained from a woman at least 80 years old with acute or convalescent COVID-19. The CDR3 DNA sequence: TGTGCCAGCAGTAATGGACTAGCGGGAGATTTTAAGCAGTTCTTC. Amino acids: CASSNGLAGDFKQFF.